Presented here are 17 T cell receptor beta chains from one specimen sequenced in a study of naive and memory T cell subsets. Study results and limitations: Possibly reflecting memory cells re-expressing CD45RA, a few larger clonotypes occurred in naive repertoires, especially CD8.

Two oligonucleotides, mixed equimolar, formed the beta constant-region primer covering TRBC1 and TRBC2. Ligated cDNA was amplified by four rounds of PCR with nested alpha and beta constant-region primers and SP2. TCRdb used MiXCR to reprocess the UMI-ligation and nested PCR reads, holding one entry per CDR3 protein. The repertoire has roughly 97,000 distinct CDR3 sequences, roughly 15% of them found once; the top ten carry approximately 3%. These TCRs' antigens remain unknown. The sequencing sample was made of naive CD8+ T cells from blood. The receptors come from a human donor in good health.

This chain links TRBV29-1 with TRBJ2-1; D remains unclear. The CDR3 runs to 11 residues. The V end was cut by 6 bases, the J end by 4 bases, with 7 bases between. Germline assignment: CDR1 SQVTM and CDR2 ANQGSEA. DNA of the CDR3: TGCAGCGTGGTGGGGTACAATGAGCAGTTCTTC. It encodes CSVVGYNEQFF.

J is TRBJ2-2 and V is TRBV13; D is uncertain. The V end was cut by 4 bases, the J end by 1 base, with 13 bases between. Germline assignment: CDR1 PRHDT and CDR2 FYEKMQ (reference sequence). The CDR3 is made up of 16 amino acids. This chain's CDR3 is CASSSHSDLNTGELFF. The CDR3 DNA sequence: TGTGCCAGCAGCTCTCATTCAGACTTGAACACCGGGGAGCTGTTTTTT.

The chain joins TRBV7-8 to TRBJ2-1; D ambiguous. Germline values: CDR1 SGHVS, CDR2 FQNEAQ. V was clipped by 3 bases and J by 3 bases, with 15 bases between them. The CDR3 sequence is 16 residues long. The CDR3 region has the DNA TGTGCCAGCAGCTTCTATTCTGCGGAGAACTACAATGAGCAGTTCTTC. It specifies CASSFYSAENYNEQFF.

CDR3 in DNA: TGCGCCAGCAGCTTGGGCGGCAGGGGGCCTATCTACGAGCAGTACTTC. This codes for CASSLGGRGPIYEQYF. The gene calls are TRBV5-1 and TRBJ2-7, with 8 bases identical to TRBD1. CDR1 and CDR2 (germline): SGHRS, YFSETQ. The CDR3 is 16 residues long. V trimming: 0 bases; J trimming: 3 bases; junction bases outside the gene matches: 8.

This clonotype has a handful of counts. CDR3 residues: CASSVSPGPLFF. The CDR3 region has the DNA TGTGCCAGCAGCGTTTCTCCCGGGCCCCTGTTCTTC. This chain links TRBV9 with TRBJ2-1; unclear D gene. The CDR3 is 12 amino acids. Trimming removed 2 bases at V and 15 bases at J, with 15 bases between. Germline CDR1 SGDLS, CDR2 YYNGEE.

This clonotype was observed a few times. CDR3 region: CSARDPGRPTEAFF. The CDR3 bases are TGCAGTGCTAGAGATCCTGGGAGACCGACTGAAGCTTTCTTT. The V and J genes are TRBV20-1 and TRBJ1-1; D is undetermined. Germline CDR1 and CDR2: DFQATT and SNEGSKA (reference sequence). The CDR3 extends over 14 amino acids. Trimming took off 0 bases at V and 5 bases at J, with 13 bases between the two ends.

This clonotype was picked up many times. The gene calls are TRBV4-3 and TRBJ2-3, with 7 bases matching TRBD2. V was pared by 1 base and J by 6 bases, with 10 bases of the junction left unmatched. CDR1 is LGHNA, CDR2 YSLEER, per germline. This CDR3 contains 16 residues. The CDR3 bases are TGCGCCAGCAGCCAAGCGGGGAGGGTGGTTAAGGATACGCAGTATTTT. It codes for CASSQAGRVVKDTQYF.

The V and J genes are TRBV7-8 and TRBJ2-5; D is undetermined. V gave up 2 bases and J gave up 3 bases, with 13 bases separating them. The CDR3 extends over 15 amino acids. In germline, CDR1 is SGHVS, CDR2 FQNEAQ. For the CDR3, the DNA is TGTGCCAGCAGCTTAACGACGGTTTCTGAAGAGACCCAGTACTTC. Residues: CASSLTTVSEETQYF. Complete variable domain (other parts from reference TRBV7-8 and TRBJ2-5): GAGVSQSPRYKVAKRGQDVALRCDPISGHVSLFWYQQALGQGPEFLTYFQNEAQLDKSGLPSDRFFAERPEGSVSTLKIQRTQQEDSAVYLCASSLTTVSEETQYFGPGTRLLVL.

This clonotype was counted only a few times. V gene TRBV28 combines with J gene TRBJ1-2; D is possibly TRBD1 (5 bases). Trimming stripped 5 bases from V and 6 bases from J, with 13 bases between. CDR3 size: 13 residues. Germline assignment: CDR1 MDHEN and CDR2 SYDVKM. This CDR3 reads CASSGPYRNGYTF. DNA for the CDR3: TGTGCCAGCAGTGGGCCGTACAGGAATGGCTACACCTTC.

This clonotype appeared a few times. V and J are TRBV7-2 and TRBJ2-7; a possible D gene is TRBD1 (6 bases). Germline assignment: CDR1 SGHTA and CDR2 FQGNSA. The CDR3 sequence is 16 residues long. V was pared by 4 bases and J by 4 bases, with 20 bases between. The CDR3 loop is CASSSTTGTTIYEQYF. The DNA of the CDR3 is TGTGCCAGCAGCTCAACCACCGGGACAACGATATACGAGCAGTACTTC.

This clonotype was detected only a few times. The genes are TRBV5-1 and TRBJ2-3; no firm D call. Germline V CDR1 and CDR2: SGHRS, YFSETQ. V was cut by 2 bases and J by 2 bases, with 15 bases left in between. The CDR3 is 16 amino acids. In DNA form, the CDR3 reads TGCGCCAGCAGCTTAGGTTTACCAACTTCCACAGATACGCAGTATTTT. Its protein is CASSLGLPTSTDTQYF. Variable domain in full (rest from reference TRBV5-1 and TRBJ2-3): KAGVTQTPRYLIKTRGQQVTLSCSPISGHRSVSWYQQTPGQGLQFLFEYFSETQRNKGNFPGRFSGRQFSNSRSEMNVSTLELGDSALYLCASSLGLPTSTDTQYFGPGTRLTVL.

This clonotype was seen a handful of times. V is TRBV7-6 and J is TRBJ2-7; D is uncertain. The length of the CDR3 is 12 residues. In germline, CDR1 is SGHVS, CDR2 FNYEAQ. V was cut by 5 bases and J by 2 bases, with 7 bases left in between. The CDR3 loop reads CASSPHTYEQYF. The CDR3 DNA sequence: TGTGCCAGCAGCCCCCATACCTACGAGCAGTACTTC.

This clonotype was detected ten times or more. V usage is TRBV9 and J usage is TRBJ1-2; no clear D. V was clipped by 3 bases and J by 0 bases, with 9 bases between them. CDR1 and CDR2 from the germline V gene are SGDLS and YYNGEE. This CDR3 region has 14 residues. As DNA, the CDR3 is TGTGCCAGCAGCGGACTTGAAGCTAACTATGGCTACACCTTC. Protein product: CASSGLEANYGYTF.

The J gene is TRBJ1-2, the V gene TRBV7-9, with D uncertain. The CDR3 runs 13 residues. Trimming pared 5 bases from V and 4 bases from J, leaving 11 bases between. Germline assignment: CDR1 SEHNR and CDR2 FQNEAQ (reference sequence). For the CDR3, the DNA is TGTGCCAGCAGCACTCCCCTGGCCTATGGCTACACCTTC. Amino acid sequence: CASSTPLAYGYTF.

The chain has TRBV30 and TRBJ2-1; D call uncertain. V was shortened by 0 bases and J by 4 bases, with 7 bases between the two germline ends. This CDR3 has 13 residues. Germline CDR1 reads GTSNPN; CDR2 reads SVGIG (reference sequence). CDR3 nucleotide sequence: TGTGCCTGGAGTGTCTCTCTTTACAATGAGCAGTTCTTC. It encodes CAWSVSLYNEQFF.

The chain couples TRBV10-3 to TRBJ2-7, with 13 positions matching TRBD2. CDR1 and CDR2 from the germline V gene are ENHRY and SYGVKD. This CDR3 comprises 15 residues. V was pared by 5 bases and J by 2 bases, with 3 bases of the junction left unmatched. For the CDR3, the DNA is TGTGCCATCAGTTTACTAGCGGGAGGGACCTACGAGCAGTACTTC. Translated: CAISLLAGGTYEQYF.

The gene calls are TRBV15 and TRBJ2-1; tentative D call: TRBD2 (5 bases). CDR1 and CDR2 from the germline V gene are LNHNV and YYDKDF (reference sequence). The CDR3 has 11 residues. Trimming stripped 7 bases from V and 10 bases from J, with 11 bases between. The CDR3 protein is CATTTTGEQFF. CDR3 bases: TGTGCCACCACCACGACGGGGGAGCAGTTCTTC. Supplemented by reference TRBV15 and TRBJ2-1, the full variable domain reads DAMVIQNPRYQVTQFGKPVTLSCSQTLNHNVMYWYQQKSSQAPKLLFHYYDKDFNNEADTPDNFQSRRPNTSFCFLDIRSPGLGDTAMYLCATTTTGEQFFGPGTRLTVL.